This T cell receptor beta chain was observed in a study of T cells after yellow fever vaccination. The CDR3 consists of 15 residues. Trimming took off 1 base at V and 10 bases at J, with 17 bases between the two ends. The germline CDR1 and CDR2 sequences are LGHNA and YSLEER. MiXCR, applied by TCRdb to the 5' RACE reads, yields one record per CDR3 protein. The sample consists of about 510,000 distinct CDR3 sequences, 20% to 25% of them appearing once. The clonotype originates from a man aged 18 to 30 who received the YFV17D yellow fever vaccine. The sample in question was PBMCs, obtained roughly 20 days after the first yellow fever vaccination. The rearrangement links TRBV4-3 to TRBJ2-1; D gene ambiguous. This chain's CDR3 is CASSQGFSAIGEQFF. In DNA form, the CDR3 reads TGCGCCAGCAGCCAAGGTTTTTCGGCGATTGGGGAGCAGTTCTTC.